This record covers a single T cell receptor (beta chain). This entry is derived from a study of early T cells in non-severe SARS-CoV-2 infection. Germline V gene sequence: CDR1 MGHRA, CDR2 YSYEKL. The V and J ends lost 5 bases and 3 bases respectively, with 14 bases between them. CDR3 length: 15 residues. TCRdb recomputed calls from the 5' RACE reads with MiXCR, one row per CDR3 protein. The sample carries some 53,000 distinct CDR3 sequences, 6.5% to 9% recorded once. Sequenced: whole blood. The chain joins TRBV4-1 to TRBJ2-1; TRBD2 is a possible D gene (6 bases). This receptor was identified in an adult who was a healthcare worker with PCR-confirmed SARS-CoV-2 infection or an uninfected control (not recorded which). The CDR3 sequence is CASSTSGTDYNEQFF. The CDR3, as DNA: TGCGCCAGCAGCACCTCCGGGACTGACTACAATGAGCAGTTCTTC.